These 16 T cell receptor beta chains were sequenced from one sample in a study of identical twins. TCRdb reprocessed the 5' RACE reads with MiXCR, giving one entry per CDR3 protein. The table has hundreds of thousands of distinct CDR3 sequences, around 8.3% seen once. These data are also associated with another study on yellow fever vaccine responses in identical twins.

Sequencing used PBMCs. These receptor sequences come from a woman aged 18-35 years in good health.

The rearrangement joins TRBV6-2 or TRBV6-3 to TRBJ2-7; 14 bases line up with TRBD2. Trimming at V came to 2 bases and at J to 6 bases, leaving 3 bases not matched to a gene. The CDR3 covers 15 residues. The V gene's germline CDR1 is MNHEY and CDR2 SVGEGT. For the CDR3, the DNA is TGTGCCAGCAGTTACCTGACTAGCGGGAGGGGCGAGCAGTACTTC. Protein sequence: CASSYLTSGRGEQYF.

This clonotype has just a few counts. The chain is built from TRBV27 and TRBJ2-1; 9 nucleotides agree with TRBD1. The CDR3 is made up of 18 amino acids. The V gene's germline CDR1 is MNHEY and CDR2 SMNVEV (reference sequence). V dropped 1 base and J dropped 4; count of bases not matched to a gene: 11. In DNA, the CDR3 is TGTGCCAGCAGTTTATTGTTTGAGGACAGGGGCGGATACAATGAGCAGTTCTTC. Translating gives CASSLLFEDRGGYNEQFF.

V and J are TRBV28 and TRBJ2-7, with 8 positions matching TRBD1. CDR3 length: 18 amino acids. V lost 5 bases to trimming and J lost 0 bases; unmatched junction nucleotides: 15. Looked up from germline, CDR1 is MDHEN and CDR2 is SYDVKM. DNA of the CDR3: TGTGCCAGCAGTGGGGCCCCAACGGACAGGGCCACCTCCTACGAGCAGTACTTC. This sequence encodes CASSGAPTDRATSYEQYF.

The chain has TRBV27 and TRBJ2-2, with 11 bases that match TRBD1. The germline CDR1 and CDR2 sequences are MNHEY and SMNVEV (reference sequence). Unmatched junction bases numbered 6, after V lost 6 bases and J lost 6 bases. The CDR3 extends over 15 amino acids. Here the CDR3 reads CASRDRDRGAGELFF. CDR3 coding DNA: TGTGCCAGCAGAGATAGGGACAGGGGGGCCGGGGAGCTGTTTTTT.

This clonotype was counted many times. The rearrangement uses TRBV7-2 and TRBJ2-1; 7 positions match TRBD2. Losses at the gene ends were 5 bases for V and 5 bases for J; bases not matched to a gene: 9. CDR1 is SGHTA and CDR2 is FQGNSA in the germline V gene. The CDR3 contains 15 residues. This CDR3 reads CASSPPGGRNNEQFF. For the CDR3, the DNA is TGTGCCAGCAGCCCGCCCGGGGGGAGGAACAATGAGCAGTTCTTC.

This clonotype was counted at least ten times. The V call is TRBV28, the J call TRBJ2-7, with a tentative D call TRBD1 (6 bases). V was cut by 6 bases and J by 3 bases, with 12 bases left in between. Germline CDR1 and CDR2: MDHEN and SYDVKM. The CDR3 contains 13 residues. CDR3 coding DNA: TGTGCCAGCAGACCTGGGACACTCTACGAGCAGTACTTC. Protein: CASRPGTLYEQYF.

The table lists this clonotype with many counts. The genes are TRBV29-1 and TRBJ2-7; tentative D call: TRBD2 (6 bases). V was clipped by 7 bases and J by 0 bases, with 13 bases between them. Germline CDR1 and CDR2: SQVTM and ANQGSEA. This CDR3 has 13 residues. The CDR3 loop is CSAITSLSYEQYF. The CDR3 nucleotides are TGCAGCGCCATCACTAGCCTCTCCTACGAGCAGTACTTC.

This clonotype was counted many times. This sequence joins TRBV18 and TRBJ2-7, with 9 positions matching TRBD1. The CDR3 contains 15 residues. CDR1 is KGHSH and CDR2 is LQKENI in the germline V gene. V was clipped by 2 bases and J by 4 bases; unmatched bases: 6. This chain's CDR3 is CASSPKGQGRYEQYF. Here the CDR3 DNA reads TGTGCCAGCTCACCAAAAGGACAGGGGAGGTACGAGCAGTACTTC.

A few counts support this clonotype. As DNA, the CDR3 is TGTGCCAGCAGCGAAACAGGGGGCGTTAATGAAAAACTGTTTTTT. Translation gives CASSETGGVNEKLFF. The V call is TRBV9, the J call TRBJ1-4; 9 bases match TRBD1. The germline V gene encodes CDR1 SGDLS and CDR2 YYNGEE. V shed 3 bases and J 4 bases; nucleotides not matched to a gene: 4. There are 15 residues in the CDR3.

This sequence joins TRBV11-2 and TRBJ2-7; no clear D gene. CDR1 and CDR2 from the germline V gene are SGHAT and FQNNGV. The V end lost 1 base, the J end lost 2 bases, and 9 bases lay between the germline ends. The CDR3 length is 14 residues. The CDR3, as DNA: TGTGCCAGCAGCTTAGGGGGATACCCCTACGAGCAGTACTTC. The encoded protein is CASSLGGYPYEQYF.

This clonotype was seen repeatedly, ten times or more. The V call is TRBV4-3, the J call TRBJ2-3; tentatively, D is TRBD2 (6 bases). The CDR3 has 17 amino acids. Germline lookup yields CDR1 LGHNA and CDR2 YSLEER. V was shortened by 3 bases and J by 0 bases, with 16 bases between the two germline ends. For the CDR3, the DNA is TGCGCCAGCAGCCAGGAGGGCCCTGCTTCTAGCACAGATACGCAGTATTTT. This translates into CASSQEGPASSTDTQYF.

The CDR3 DNA reads as TGTGCCAGCAGCTTGGAGAGACAGGGCTGGGGAGAGACCCAGTACTTC. This translates into CASSLERQGWGETQYF. The chain couples TRBV5-8 to TRBJ2-5; 7 positions agree with TRBD1. With V trimmed by 0 bases and J by 4 bases, 9 bases remained unmatched. The CDR3 runs to 16 residues. The germline V gene encodes CDR1 SGHTS and CDR2 YDEGEE. The complete variable domain, with remaining parts taken from reference TRBV5-8 and TRBJ2-5, reads EAGVTQSPTHLIKTRGQQATLRCSPISGHTSVYWYQQALGLGLQFLLWYDEGEERNRGNFPPRFSGRQFPNYSSELNVNALELEDSALYLCASSLERQGWGETQYFGPGTRLLVL.

This clonotype was observed a few times. V is TRBV28 and J is TRBJ2-5; 7 nucleotides agree with TRBD1. V lost 5 bases to trimming and J lost 0 bases; unmatched junction nucleotides: 6. This CDR3 spans 15 amino acids. The germline V gene has CDR1 MDHEN and CDR2 SYDVKM. In DNA, the CDR3 is TGTGCCAGCAGTGCGACGGGACAGTACCAAGAGACCCAGTACTTC. It specifies CASSATGQYQETQYF.

This clonotype was observed a few times. V is TRBV20-1 and J is TRBJ1-3; no reliable D call. V dropped 1 base and J dropped 2 bases, with 12 bases sitting between them. Germline assignment: CDR1 DFQATT and CDR2 SNEGSKA (reference sequence). The CDR3 is made up of 15 amino acids. The CDR3 DNA reads as TGCAGTGCTAGAGCGGGAAGACGAGCTGGAAACACCATATATTTT. Amino acids: CSARAGRRAGNTIYF.

The table lists this clonotype with many counts. This chain links TRBV27 with TRBJ2-3; no firm D call. Trimming removed 0 bases at V and 4 bases at J, with 11 bases between. This CDR3 is built from 15 residues. Germline V gene data show CDR1 as MNHEY and CDR2 as SMNVEV (reference sequence). The CDR3 DNA reads TGTGCCAGCAGTTTATCGCAGGATATCTCAGATACGCAGTATTTT. Its protein is CASSLSQDISDTQYF.

This sequence joins TRBV7-9 and TRBJ1-1; D perhaps matches TRBD1 (5 bases). This CDR3 is built from 13 residues. Germline V lookup: CDR1 SEHNR, CDR2 FQNEAQ (reference sequence). The V end was cut by 5 bases, the J end by 6 bases, with 13 bases between. The CDR3 coding sequence is TGTGCCAGCAGCCTCGGGACTGTCGCTGAAGCTTTCTTT. Its protein product is CASSLGTVAEAFF.